This T cell receptor beta chain emerged from a study of control samples from healthy donors and cancer patients. The protocol was immunoSEQ multiplex PCR, while the TCRdb copy is restricted to in-frame clones and leaves out a portion. The table lists approximately 150,000 clones, around nine tenths of them singletons. Germline CDR1 reads SGHNT; CDR2 reads YYREEE (reference sequence). CDR3 size: 15 residues. V was cut by 6 bases and J by 3 bases, with 16 bases left in between. This clone was observed once. This TCR was sampled from a woman aged 25 to 39 in good health. The chain employs TRBV5-4 and TRBJ1-5, with a weak D call TRBD1 (6 bases). Sequenced sample: blood. For the CDR3, the DNA is TGTGCCAGCACCCCAACAGGGAGGAACAATCAGCCCCAGCATTTT. It yields the protein CASTPTGRNNQPQHF. The full variable domain, rest sourced from reference TRBV5-4 and TRBJ1-5, is ETGVTQSPTHLIKTRGQQVTLRCSSQSGHNTVSWYQQALGQGPQFIFQYYREEENGRGNFPPRFSGLQFPNYSSELNVNALELDDSALYLCASTPTGRNNQPQHFGDGTRLSIL.